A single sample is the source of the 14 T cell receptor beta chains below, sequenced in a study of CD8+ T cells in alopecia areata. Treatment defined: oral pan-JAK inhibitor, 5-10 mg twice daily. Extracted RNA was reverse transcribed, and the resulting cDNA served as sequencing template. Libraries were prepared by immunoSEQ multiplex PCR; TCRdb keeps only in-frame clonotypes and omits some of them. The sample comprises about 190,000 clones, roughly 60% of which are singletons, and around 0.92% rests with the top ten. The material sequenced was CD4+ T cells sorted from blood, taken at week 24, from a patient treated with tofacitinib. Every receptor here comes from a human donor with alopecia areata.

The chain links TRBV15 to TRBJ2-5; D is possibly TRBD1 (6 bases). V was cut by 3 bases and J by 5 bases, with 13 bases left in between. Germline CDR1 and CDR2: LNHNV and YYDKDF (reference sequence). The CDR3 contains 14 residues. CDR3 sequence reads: CATSRFRRGETQYF. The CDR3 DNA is TGTGCCACCAGCAGGTTTCGCAGGGGCGAGACCCAGTACTTC.

This chain's CDR3 is CSVAPRTDYEQYF. The CDR3 DNA sequence: TGCAGCGTGGCCCCACGGACAGACTACGAGCAGTACTTC. The rearrangement joins TRBV29-1 to TRBJ2-7; TRBD1 might be the D (6 bases). Between the trimmed V and J ends, which lost 6 bases and 3 bases, there was a span of 15 bases. CDR1 is SQVTM and CDR2 is ANQGSEA in the germline V gene. This CDR3 contains 13 residues.

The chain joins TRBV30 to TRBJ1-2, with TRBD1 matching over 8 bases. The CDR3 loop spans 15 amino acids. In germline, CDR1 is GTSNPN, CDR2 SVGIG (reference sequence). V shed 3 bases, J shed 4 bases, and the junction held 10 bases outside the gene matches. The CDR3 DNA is TGTGCCTGGAGAGATCGACAGGGGAGTTCCTATGGCTACACCTTC. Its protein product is CAWRDRQGSSYGYTF.

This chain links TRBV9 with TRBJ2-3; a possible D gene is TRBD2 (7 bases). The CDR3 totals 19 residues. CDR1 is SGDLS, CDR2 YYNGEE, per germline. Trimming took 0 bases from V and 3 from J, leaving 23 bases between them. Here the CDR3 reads CASSVETRTAGIRTDTQYF. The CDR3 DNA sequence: TGTGCCAGCAGCGTAGAAACCCGGACAGCGGGAATAAGGACAGATACGCAGTATTTT. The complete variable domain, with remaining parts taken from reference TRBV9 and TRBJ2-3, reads DSGVTQTPKHLITATGQRVTLRCSPRSGDLSVYWYQQSLDQGLQFLIQYYNGEERAKGNILERFSAQQFPDLHSELNLSSLELGDSALYFCASSVETRTAGIRTDTQYFGPGTRLTVL.

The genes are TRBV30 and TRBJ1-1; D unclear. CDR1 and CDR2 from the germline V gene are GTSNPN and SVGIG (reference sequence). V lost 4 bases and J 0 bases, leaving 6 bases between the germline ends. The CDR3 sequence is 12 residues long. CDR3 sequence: CAWKPMNTEAFF. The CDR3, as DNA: TGTGCCTGGAAACCTATGAACACTGAAGCTTTCTTT.

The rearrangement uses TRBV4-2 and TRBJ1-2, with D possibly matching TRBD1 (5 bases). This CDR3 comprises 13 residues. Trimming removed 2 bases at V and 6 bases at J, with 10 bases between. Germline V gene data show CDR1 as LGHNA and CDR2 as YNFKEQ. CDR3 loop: CASSQRRDDGYTF. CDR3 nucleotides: TGTGCCAGCAGCCAACGCAGGGATGATGGCTACACCTTC.

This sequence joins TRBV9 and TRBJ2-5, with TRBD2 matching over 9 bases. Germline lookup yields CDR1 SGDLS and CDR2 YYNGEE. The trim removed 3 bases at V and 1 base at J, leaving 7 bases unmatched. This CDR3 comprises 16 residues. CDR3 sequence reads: CASSEGTSTRQETQYF. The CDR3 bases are TGTGCCAGCAGCGAGGGGACTAGCACTCGCCAAGAGACCCAGTACTTC.

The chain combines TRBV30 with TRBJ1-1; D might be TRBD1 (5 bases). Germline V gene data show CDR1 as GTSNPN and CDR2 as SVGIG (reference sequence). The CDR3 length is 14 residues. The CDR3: CASRRGYGGTEAFF. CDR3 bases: TGTGCTTCACGTCGGGGATACGGGGGCACTGAAGCTTTCTTT. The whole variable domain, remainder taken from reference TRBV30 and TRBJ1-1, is SQTIHQWPATLVQPVGSPLSLECTVEGTSNPNLYWYRQAAGRGLQLLFYSVGIGQISSEVPQNLSASRPQDRQFILSSKKLLLSDSGFYLCASRRGYGGTEAFFGQGTRLTVV.

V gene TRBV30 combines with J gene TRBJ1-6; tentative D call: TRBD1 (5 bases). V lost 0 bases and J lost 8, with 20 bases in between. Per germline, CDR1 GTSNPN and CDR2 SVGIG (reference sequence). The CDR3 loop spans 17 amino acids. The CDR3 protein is CAWSVKSQNRPYSPLHF. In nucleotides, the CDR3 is TGTGCCTGGAGTGTTAAGTCTCAGAACAGGCCCTATTCACCCCTCCACTTT.

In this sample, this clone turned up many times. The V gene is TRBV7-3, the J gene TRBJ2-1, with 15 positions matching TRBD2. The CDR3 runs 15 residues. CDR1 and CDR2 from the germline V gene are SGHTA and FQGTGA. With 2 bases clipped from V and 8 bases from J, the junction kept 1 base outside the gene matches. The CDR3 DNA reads TGTGCCAGCAGCTTAGGGACTAGCGGGGGGTATGAGCAGTTCTTC. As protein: CASSLGTSGGYEQFF.

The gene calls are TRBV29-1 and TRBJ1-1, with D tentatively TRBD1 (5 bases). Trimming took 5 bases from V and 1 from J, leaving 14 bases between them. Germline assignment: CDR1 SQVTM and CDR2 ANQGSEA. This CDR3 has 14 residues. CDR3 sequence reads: CSVRSAGGNTEAFF. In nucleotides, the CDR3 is TGCAGCGTTCGGTCGGCTGGGGGGAACACTGAAGCTTTCTTT.

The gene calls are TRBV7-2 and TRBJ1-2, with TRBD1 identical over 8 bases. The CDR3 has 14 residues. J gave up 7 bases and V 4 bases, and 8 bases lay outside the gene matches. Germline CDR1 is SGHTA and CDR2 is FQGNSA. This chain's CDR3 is CASSSRTGTGGYTF. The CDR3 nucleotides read TGTGCCAGCAGCTCCAGGACAGGGACTGGTGGCTACACCTTC.

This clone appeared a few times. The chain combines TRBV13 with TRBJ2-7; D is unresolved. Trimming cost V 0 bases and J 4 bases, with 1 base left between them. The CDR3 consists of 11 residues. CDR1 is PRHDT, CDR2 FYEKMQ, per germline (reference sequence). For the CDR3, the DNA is TGTGCCAGCAGCTTAGGGTACGAGCAGTACTTC. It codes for CASSLGYEQYF.

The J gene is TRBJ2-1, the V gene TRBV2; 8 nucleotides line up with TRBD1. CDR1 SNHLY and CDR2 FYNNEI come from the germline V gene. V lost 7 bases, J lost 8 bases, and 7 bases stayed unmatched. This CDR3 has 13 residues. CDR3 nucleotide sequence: TGTGCCAGCAACGACAGGGGCTGGGATGAGCAGTTCTTC. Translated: CASNDRGWDEQFF. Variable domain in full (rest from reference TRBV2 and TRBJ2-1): EPEVTQTPSHQVTQMGQEVILRCVPISNHLYFYWYRQILGQKVEFLVSFYNNEISEKSEIFDDQFSVERPDGSNFTLKIRSTKLEDSAMYFCASNDRGWDEQFFGPGTRLTVL.